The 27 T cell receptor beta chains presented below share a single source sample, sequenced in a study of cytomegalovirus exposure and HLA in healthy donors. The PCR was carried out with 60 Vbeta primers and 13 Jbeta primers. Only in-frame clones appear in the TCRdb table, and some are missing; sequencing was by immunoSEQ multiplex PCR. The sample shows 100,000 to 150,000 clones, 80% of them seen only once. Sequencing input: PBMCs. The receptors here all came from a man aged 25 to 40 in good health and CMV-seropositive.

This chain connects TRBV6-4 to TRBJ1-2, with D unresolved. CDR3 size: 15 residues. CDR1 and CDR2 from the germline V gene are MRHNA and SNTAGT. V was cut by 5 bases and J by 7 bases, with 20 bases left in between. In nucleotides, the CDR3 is TGTGCCAGCAGTCAAAGGATGGGGAGTGACGGTGGCTACACCTTC. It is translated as CASSQRMGSDGGYTF.

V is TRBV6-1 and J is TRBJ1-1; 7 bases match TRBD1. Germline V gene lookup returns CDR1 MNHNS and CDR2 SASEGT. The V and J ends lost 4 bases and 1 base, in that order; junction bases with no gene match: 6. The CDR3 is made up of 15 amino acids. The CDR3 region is CASSVTGVSNTEAFF. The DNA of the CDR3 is TGTGCCAGCAGTGTTACAGGGGTGTCGAACACTGAAGCTTTCTTT.

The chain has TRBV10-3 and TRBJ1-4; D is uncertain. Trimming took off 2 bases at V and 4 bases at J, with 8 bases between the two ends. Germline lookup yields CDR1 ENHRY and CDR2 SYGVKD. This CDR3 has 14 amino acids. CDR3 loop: CAISEGQNNEKLFF. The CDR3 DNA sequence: TGTGCCATCAGTGAGGGTCAGAATAATGAAAAACTGTTTTTT.

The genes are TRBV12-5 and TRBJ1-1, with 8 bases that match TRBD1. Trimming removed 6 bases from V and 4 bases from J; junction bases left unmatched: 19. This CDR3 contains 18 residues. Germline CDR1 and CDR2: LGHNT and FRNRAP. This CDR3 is CASGPPRTGIMEGTEAFF. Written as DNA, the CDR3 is TGTGCTAGTGGCCCTCCTCGGACAGGGATCATGGAAGGCACTGAAGCTTTCTTT.

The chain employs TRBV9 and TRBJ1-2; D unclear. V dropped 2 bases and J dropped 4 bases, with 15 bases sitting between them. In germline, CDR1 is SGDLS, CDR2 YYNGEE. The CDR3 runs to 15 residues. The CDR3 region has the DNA TGTGCCAGCAGCGTGGGTCGGGGAAGGACCTATGGCTACACCTTC. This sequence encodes CASSVGRGRTYGYTF.

CDR3 nucleotides: TGTGCCTGGAGTGGGGAGGCTTCCCGGGGTCAGCCCCAGCATTTT. This gives the protein CAWSGEASRGQPQHF. V gene TRBV30 combines with J gene TRBJ1-5; D call uncertain. This CDR3 has 15 amino acids. The ends were cut back, 1 base at V and 6 bases at J, with 16 bases in the middle. Germline assignment: CDR1 GTSNPN and CDR2 SVGIG (reference sequence). Looking up the rest from reference TRBV30 and TRBJ1-5 gives the full variable domain: SQTIHQWPATLVQPVGSPLSLECTVEGTSNPNLYWYRQAAGRGLQLLFYSVGIGQISSEVPQNLSASRPQDRQFILSSKKLLLSDSGFYLCAWSGEASRGQPQHFGDGTRLSIL.

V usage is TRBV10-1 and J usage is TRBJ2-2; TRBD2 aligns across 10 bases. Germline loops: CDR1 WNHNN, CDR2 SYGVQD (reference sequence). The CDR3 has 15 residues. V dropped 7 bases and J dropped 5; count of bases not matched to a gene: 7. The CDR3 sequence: CASTHGLAETGELFF. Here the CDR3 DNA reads TGCGCCAGCACCCACGGACTAGCGGAGACCGGGGAGCTGTTTTTT.

CDR3 coding DNA: TGTGCCAGCAGCCGCAGAGGCAGGGACACTGAAGCTTTCTTT. Its translation: CASSRRGRDTEAFF. The V call is TRBV5-4, the J call TRBJ1-1, with D tentatively TRBD1 (5 bases). Looked up from germline, CDR1 is SGHNT and CDR2 is YYREEE (reference sequence). The germline V and J ends were trimmed by 4 bases and 3 bases, with 13 bases remaining between them. There are 14 residues in the CDR3. The full variable domain, completed using reference TRBV5-4 and TRBJ1-1, is ETGVTQSPTHLIKTRGQQVTLRCSSQSGHNTVSWYQQALGQGPQFIFQYYREEENGRGNFPPRFSGLQFPNYSSELNVNALELDDSALYLCASSRRGRDTEAFFGQGTRLTVV.

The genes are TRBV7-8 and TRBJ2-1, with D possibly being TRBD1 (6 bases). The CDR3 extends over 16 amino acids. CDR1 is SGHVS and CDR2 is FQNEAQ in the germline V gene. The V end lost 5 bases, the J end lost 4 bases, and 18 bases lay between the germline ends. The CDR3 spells CASSQKTGQLYNEQFF. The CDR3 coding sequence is TGTGCCAGCAGCCAAAAAACGGGACAACTTTACAATGAGCAGTTCTTC.

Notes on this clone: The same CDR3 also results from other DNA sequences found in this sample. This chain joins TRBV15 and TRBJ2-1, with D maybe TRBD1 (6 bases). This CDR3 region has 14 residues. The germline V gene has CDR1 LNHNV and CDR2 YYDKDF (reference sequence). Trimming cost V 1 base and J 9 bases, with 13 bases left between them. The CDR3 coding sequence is TGTGCCACCAGCAGAGTGCCAGGGGTTGGTGAGCAGTTCTTC. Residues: CATSRVPGVGEQFF.

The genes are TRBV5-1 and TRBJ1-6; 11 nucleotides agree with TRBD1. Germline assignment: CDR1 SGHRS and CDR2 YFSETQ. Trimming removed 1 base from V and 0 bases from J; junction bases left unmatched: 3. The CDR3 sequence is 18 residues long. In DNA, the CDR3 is TGCGCCAGCAGCTTGAGGACAGGGGGCATCTCCTATAATTCACCCCTCCACTTT. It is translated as CASSLRTGGISYNSPLHF.

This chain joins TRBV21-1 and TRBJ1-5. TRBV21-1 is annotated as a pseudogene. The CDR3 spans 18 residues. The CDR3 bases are TGTGCCAGCAGCAATTCGCTGTTGTACGGGATTAGCAATCAGCCCCAGCATTTT. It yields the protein CASSNSLLYGISNQPQHF.

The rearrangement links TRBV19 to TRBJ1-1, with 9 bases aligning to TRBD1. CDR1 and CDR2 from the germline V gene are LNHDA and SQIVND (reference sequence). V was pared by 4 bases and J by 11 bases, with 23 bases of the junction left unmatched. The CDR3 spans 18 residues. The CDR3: CASSTKTPNRGRRMQAFF. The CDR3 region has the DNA TGTGCCAGTAGTACGAAAACACCAAACAGGGGGCGAAGGATGCAGGCTTTCTTT.

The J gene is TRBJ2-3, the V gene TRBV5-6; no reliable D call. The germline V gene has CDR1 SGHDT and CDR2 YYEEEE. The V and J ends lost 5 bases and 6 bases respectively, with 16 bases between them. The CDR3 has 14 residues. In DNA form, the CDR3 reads TGTGCCAGCAGGGTGGTAGCAAGATCGGATACGCAGTATTTT. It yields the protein CASRVVARSDTQYF.

The CDR3 region is CASSAYLTPGQGPPHRSGYTF. DNA for the CDR3: TGTGCCAGCAGCGCCTATTTGACACCTGGACAGGGCCCGCCCCATAGGTCTGGCTACACCTTC. The chain uses TRBV9 and TRBJ1-2; TRBD1 matches at 8 bases. Germline trimming cut 3 bases from V and 7 bases from J; bases unmatched to any gene: 29. Germline V gives CDR1 SGDLS, CDR2 YYNGEE. The CDR3 is 21 residues long.

CDR3 in amino acids: CASWAGRTTDTQYF. CDR3 sequence (DNA): TGCGCCAGCTGGGCGGGGAGAACCACAGATACGCAGTATTTT. The V call is TRBV5-1, the J call TRBJ2-3; a weak D match, TRBD2 (6 bases). V gave up 7 bases and J gave up 2 bases, with 14 bases separating them. Germline V gene sequence: CDR1 SGHRS, CDR2 YFSETQ. This CDR3 has 14 amino acids.

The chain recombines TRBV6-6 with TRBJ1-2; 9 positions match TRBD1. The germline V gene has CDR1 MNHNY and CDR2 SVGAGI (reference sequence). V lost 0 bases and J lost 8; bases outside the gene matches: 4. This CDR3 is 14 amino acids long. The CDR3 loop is CASSYSWTGEGYTF. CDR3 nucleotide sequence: TGTGCCAGCAGTTACTCTTGGACAGGGGAAGGCTACACCTTC.

CDR3 sequence reads: CASSYGQGEYNEQFF. For the CDR3, the DNA is TGTGCCAGCAGCTACGGACAGGGAGAATACAATGAGCAGTTCTTC. The chain uses TRBV6-5 and TRBJ2-1; the match to TRBD1 covers 8 bases. Germline assignment: CDR1 MNHEY and CDR2 SVGAGI. J lost 4 bases, V lost 6 bases, and 8 bases had no gene match. This CDR3 contains 15 residues.

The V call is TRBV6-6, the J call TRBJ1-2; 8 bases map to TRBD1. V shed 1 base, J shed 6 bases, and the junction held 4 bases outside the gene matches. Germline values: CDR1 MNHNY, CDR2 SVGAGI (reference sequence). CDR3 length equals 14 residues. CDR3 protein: CASSYYRQGNGYTF. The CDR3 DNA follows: TGTGCCAGCAGTTACTACAGACAGGGGAATGGCTACACCTTC.

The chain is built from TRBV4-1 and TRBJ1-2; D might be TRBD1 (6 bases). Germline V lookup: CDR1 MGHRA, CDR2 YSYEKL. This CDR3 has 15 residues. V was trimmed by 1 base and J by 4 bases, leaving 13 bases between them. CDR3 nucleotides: TGCGCCAGCAGCCAAGGGACAGCAACCCTCTATGGCTACACCTTC. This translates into CASSQGTATLYGYTF.

This chain's CDR3 is CASTGASYQPQHF. The CDR3 nucleotides are TGTGCCAGCACTGGGGCTTCCTATCAGCCCCAGCATTTT. The chain is built from TRBV2 and TRBJ1-5; TRBD1 might be the D (5 bases). This CDR3 comprises 13 residues. Trimming cost V 7 bases and J 5 bases, with 12 bases left between them. Germline assignment: CDR1 SNHLY and CDR2 FYNNEI.

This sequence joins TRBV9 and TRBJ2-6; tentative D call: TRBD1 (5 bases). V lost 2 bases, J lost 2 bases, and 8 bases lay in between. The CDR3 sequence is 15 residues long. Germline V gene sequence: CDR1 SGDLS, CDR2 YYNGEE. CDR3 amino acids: CASSVLGAGANVLTF. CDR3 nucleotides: TGTGCCAGCAGCGTTTTAGGGGCTGGGGCCAACGTCCTGACTTTC.

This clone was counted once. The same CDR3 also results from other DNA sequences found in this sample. The CDR3 coding sequence is TGTGCCAGCAGTTTATCCACCGGGACAGCCAATGAAAAACTGTTTTTT. Protein: CASSLSTGTANEKLFF. The chain is built from TRBV28 and TRBJ1-4; TRBD1 agrees at 7 bases. The germline V gene encodes CDR1 MDHEN and CDR2 SYDVKM. With 1 base clipped from V and 5 bases from J, the junction kept 7 bases outside the gene matches. The CDR3 is 16 residues long.

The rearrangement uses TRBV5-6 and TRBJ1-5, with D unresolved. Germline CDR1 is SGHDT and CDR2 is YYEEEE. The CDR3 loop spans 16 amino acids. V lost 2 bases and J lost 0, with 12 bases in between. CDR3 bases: TGTGCCAGCAGCTTATATCGAGAGTATAGCAATCAGCCCCAGCATTTT. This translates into CASSLYREYSNQPQHF.

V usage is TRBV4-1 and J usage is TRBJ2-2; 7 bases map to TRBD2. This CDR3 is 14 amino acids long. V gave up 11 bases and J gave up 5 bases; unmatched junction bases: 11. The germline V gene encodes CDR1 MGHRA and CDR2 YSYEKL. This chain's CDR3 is CASGGAGRTGELFF. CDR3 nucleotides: TGCGCCTCCGGGGGAGCGGGGCGGACCGGGGAGCTGTTTTTT.

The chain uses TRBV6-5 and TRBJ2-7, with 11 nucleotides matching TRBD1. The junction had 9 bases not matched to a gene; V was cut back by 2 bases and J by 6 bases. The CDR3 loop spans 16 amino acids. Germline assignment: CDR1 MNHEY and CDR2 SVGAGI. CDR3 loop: CASSYVRTGGLTEQYF. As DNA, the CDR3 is TGTGCCAGCAGTTACGTGAGGACAGGGGGCCTTACCGAGCAGTACTTC.

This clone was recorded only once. CDR3 in DNA: TGCGCCAGCAGCCAAGAACTTATTAAAGAGACCCAGTACTTC. Translating gives CASSQELIKETQYF. The rearrangement links TRBV4-1 to TRBJ2-5; D unresolved. CDR1 and CDR2 (germline): MGHRA, YSYEKL. V was trimmed by 0 bases and J by 3 bases, leaving 8 bases between them. CDR3 length: 14 amino acids.